The text below deals with one TCR beta chain. Germline V gene lookup returns CDR1 SGHTA and CDR2 FQGNSA. The ends were cut back, 0 bases at V and 5 bases at J, with 11 bases in the middle. The CDR3 consists of 15 residues. The data are from a study of T cell changes during pregnancy in multiple sclerosis. The repertoire was sequenced with immunoSEQ multiplex PCR; TCRdb's copy has only in-frame clones and lacks some. The sample contains under 40,000 clones, just under 95% of which appear only once. This sequence joins TRBV7-2 and TRBJ1-5; a weak D match, TRBD1 (6 bases). The source was CD8+ T cells from peripheral blood mononuclear cells, collected in the third trimester of pregnancy. This sequence originates from a female donor with multiple sclerosis, enrolled in a pregnancy study. The CDR3 here is CASSLAVGGDQPQHF. As DNA, the CDR3 is TGTGCCAGCAGCTTAGCGGTAGGGGGGGATCAGCCCCAGCATTTT.